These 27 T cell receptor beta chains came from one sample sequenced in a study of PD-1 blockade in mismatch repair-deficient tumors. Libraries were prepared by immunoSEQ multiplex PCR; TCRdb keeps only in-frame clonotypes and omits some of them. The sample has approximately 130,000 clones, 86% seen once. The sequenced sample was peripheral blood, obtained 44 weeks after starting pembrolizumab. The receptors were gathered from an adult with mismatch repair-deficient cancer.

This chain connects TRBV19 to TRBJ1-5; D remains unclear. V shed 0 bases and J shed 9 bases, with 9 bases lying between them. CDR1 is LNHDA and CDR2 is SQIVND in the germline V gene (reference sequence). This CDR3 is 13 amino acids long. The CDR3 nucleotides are TGTGCCAGTAGTATAGAAGGGCCACGGCCCCAGCATTTT. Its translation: CASSIEGPRPQHF.

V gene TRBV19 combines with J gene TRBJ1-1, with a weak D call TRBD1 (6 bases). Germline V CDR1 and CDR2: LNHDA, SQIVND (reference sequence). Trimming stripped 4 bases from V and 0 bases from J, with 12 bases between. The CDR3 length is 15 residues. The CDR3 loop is CASSTDRILNTEAFF. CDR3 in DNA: TGTGCCAGTAGTACTGACAGGATCCTGAACACTGAAGCTTTCTTT.

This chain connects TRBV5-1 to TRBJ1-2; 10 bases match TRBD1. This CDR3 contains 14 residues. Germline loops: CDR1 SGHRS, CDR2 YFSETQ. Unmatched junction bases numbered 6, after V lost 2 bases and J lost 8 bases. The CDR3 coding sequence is TGCGCCAGCAGCTTATCCGGGACAGGGGAAGGCTACACCTTC. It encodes CASSLSGTGEGYTF.

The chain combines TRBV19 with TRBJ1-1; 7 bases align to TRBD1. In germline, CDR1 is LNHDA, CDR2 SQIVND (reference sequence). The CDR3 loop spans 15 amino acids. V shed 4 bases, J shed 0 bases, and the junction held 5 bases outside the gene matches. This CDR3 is CASSRDRALNTEAFF. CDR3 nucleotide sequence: TGTGCCAGTAGTAGGGACAGAGCTCTGAACACTGAAGCTTTCTTT.

DNA of the CDR3: TGCAGCGTCCCAATCTATCAGGGGACTAGCGGGAGGCCCTACGAGCAGTACTTC. Translation: CSVPIYQGTSGRPYEQYF. The rearrangement uses TRBV29-1 and TRBJ2-7, with TRBD2 matching 15 bases. V shed 6 bases and J 2 bases; nucleotides not matched to a gene: 14. CDR1 is SQVTM, CDR2 ANQGSEA, per germline. CDR3 length equals 18 residues.

The CDR3 bases are TGTGCCAGCAGCTTCATGACAGGGAACACTGAAGCTTTCTTT. Protein: CASSFMTGNTEAFF. J is TRBJ1-1 and V is TRBV2, with D perhaps matching TRBD1 (6 bases). With 6 bases removed from V and 1 base from J, the gap between germline ends came to 12 bases. Germline lookup yields CDR1 SNHLY and CDR2 FYNNEI. This CDR3 has 14 amino acids.

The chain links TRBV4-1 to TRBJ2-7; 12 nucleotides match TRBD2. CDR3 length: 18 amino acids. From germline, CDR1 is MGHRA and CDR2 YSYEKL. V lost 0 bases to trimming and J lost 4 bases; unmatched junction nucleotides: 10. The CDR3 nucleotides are TGCGCCAGCAGCCAAGAGCTAGCGGGGGGGCTAACGGATTACGAGCAGTACTTC. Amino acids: CASSQELAGGLTDYEQYF.

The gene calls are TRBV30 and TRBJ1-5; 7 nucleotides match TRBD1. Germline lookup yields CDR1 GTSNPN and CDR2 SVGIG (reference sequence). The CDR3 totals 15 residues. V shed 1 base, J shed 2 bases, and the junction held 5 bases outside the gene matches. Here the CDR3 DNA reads TGTGCCTGGAGTGGTACCGGGACAGGCAATCAGCCCCAGCATTTT. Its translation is CAWSGTGTGNQPQHF. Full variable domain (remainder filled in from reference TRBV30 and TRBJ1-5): SQTIHQWPATLVQPVGSPLSLECTVEGTSNPNLYWYRQAAGRGLQLLFYSVGIGQISSEVPQNLSASRPQDRQFILSSKKLLLSDSGFYLCAWSGTGTGNQPQHFGDGTRLSIL.

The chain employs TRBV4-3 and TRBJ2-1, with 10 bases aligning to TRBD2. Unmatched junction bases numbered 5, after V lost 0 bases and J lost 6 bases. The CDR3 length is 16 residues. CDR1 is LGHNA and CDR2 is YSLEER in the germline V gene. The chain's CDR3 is CASSQEVPSGGNEQFF. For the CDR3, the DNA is TGCGCCAGCAGCCAAGAGGTCCCTAGCGGGGGCAATGAGCAGTTCTTC.

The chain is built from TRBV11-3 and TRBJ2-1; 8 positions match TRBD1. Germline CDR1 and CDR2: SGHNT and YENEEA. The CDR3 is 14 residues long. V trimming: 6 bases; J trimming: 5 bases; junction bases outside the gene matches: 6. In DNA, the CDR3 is TGTGCCAGCAGGATCCGGGACAGGCACAATGAGCAGTTCTTC. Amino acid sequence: CASRIRDRHNEQFF.

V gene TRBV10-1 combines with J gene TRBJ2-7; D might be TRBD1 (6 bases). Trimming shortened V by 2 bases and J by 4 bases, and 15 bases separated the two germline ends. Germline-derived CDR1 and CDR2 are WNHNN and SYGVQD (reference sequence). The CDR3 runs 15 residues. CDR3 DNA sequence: TGCGCCAGCAGTGAGCCCCCGGACAGCCTGTACGAGCAGTACTTC. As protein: CASSEPPDSLYEQYF.

Here the CDR3 DNA reads TGTGCCAGTAGTAAGGGGGCATTTGGGCGGGGAGCTTTCTTT. This encodes CASSKGAFGRGAFF. This chain connects TRBV19 to TRBJ1-1; 7 nucleotides match TRBD1. The germline CDR1 and CDR2 sequences are LNHDA and SQIVND (reference sequence). Trimming at V came to 4 bases and at J to 10 bases, leaving 12 bases not matched to a gene. This CDR3 contains 14 residues. Variable domain in full (rest from reference TRBV19 and TRBJ1-1): DGGITQSPKYLFRKEGQNVTLSCEQNLNHDAMYWYRQDPGQGLRLIYYSQIVNDFQKGDIAEGYSVSREKKESFPLTVTSAQKNPTAFYLCASSKGAFGRGAFFGQGTRLTVV.

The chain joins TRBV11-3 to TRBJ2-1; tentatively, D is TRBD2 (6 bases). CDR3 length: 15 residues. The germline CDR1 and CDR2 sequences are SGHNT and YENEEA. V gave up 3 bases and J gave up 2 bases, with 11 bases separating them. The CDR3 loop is CASSLRDSTYNEQFF. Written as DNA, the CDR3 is TGTGCCAGCAGCTTGCGGGACTCCACCTACAATGAGCAGTTCTTC. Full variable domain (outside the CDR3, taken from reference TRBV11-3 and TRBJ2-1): EAGVVQSPRYKIIEKKQPVAFWCNPISGHNTLYWYLQNLGQGPELLIRYENEEAVDDSQLPKDRFSAERLKGVDSTLKIQPAELGDSAVYLCASSLRDSTYNEQFFGPGTRLTVL.

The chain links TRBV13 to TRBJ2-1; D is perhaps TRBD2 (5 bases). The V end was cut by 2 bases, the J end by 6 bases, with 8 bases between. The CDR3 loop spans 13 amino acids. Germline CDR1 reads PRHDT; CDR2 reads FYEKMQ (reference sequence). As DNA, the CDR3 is TGTGCCAGCAGCTTATGGGGAGCCAATGAGCAGTTCTTC. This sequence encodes CASSLWGANEQFF.

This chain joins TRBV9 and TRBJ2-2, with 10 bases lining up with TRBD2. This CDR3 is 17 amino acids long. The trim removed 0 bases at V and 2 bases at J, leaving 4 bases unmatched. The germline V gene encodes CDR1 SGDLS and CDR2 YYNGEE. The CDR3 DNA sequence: TGTGCCAGCAGCGTAGGGGGACTAGCGCTAAACACCGGGGAGCTGTTTTTT. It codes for CASSVGGLALNTGELFF.

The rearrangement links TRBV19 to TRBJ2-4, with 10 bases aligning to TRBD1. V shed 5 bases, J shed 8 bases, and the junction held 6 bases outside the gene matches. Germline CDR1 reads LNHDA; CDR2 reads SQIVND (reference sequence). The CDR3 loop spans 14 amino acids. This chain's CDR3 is CASSPTTGGHIQYF. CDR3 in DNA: TGTGCCAGTAGTCCAACGACAGGGGGCCACATTCAGTACTTC.

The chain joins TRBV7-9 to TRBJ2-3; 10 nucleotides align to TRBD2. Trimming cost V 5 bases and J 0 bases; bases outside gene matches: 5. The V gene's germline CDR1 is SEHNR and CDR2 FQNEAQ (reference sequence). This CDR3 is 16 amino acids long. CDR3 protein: CASSQSGRASTDTQYF. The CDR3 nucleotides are TGTGCCAGCAGCCAAAGCGGGAGGGCGAGCACAGATACGCAGTATTTT.

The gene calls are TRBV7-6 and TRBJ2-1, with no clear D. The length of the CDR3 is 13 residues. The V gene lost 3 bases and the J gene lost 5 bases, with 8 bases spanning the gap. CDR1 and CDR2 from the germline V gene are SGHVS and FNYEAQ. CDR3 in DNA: TGTGCCAGCAGCTTTCGACGAAACAATGAGCAGTTCTTC. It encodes CASSFRRNNEQFF.

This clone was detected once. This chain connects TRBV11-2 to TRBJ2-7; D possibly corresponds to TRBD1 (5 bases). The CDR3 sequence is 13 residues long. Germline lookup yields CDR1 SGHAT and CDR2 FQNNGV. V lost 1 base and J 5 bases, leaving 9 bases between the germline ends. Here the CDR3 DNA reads TGTGCCAGCAGCTTAGCAGGGTTCGACGAGCAGTACTTC. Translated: CASSLAGFDEQYF.

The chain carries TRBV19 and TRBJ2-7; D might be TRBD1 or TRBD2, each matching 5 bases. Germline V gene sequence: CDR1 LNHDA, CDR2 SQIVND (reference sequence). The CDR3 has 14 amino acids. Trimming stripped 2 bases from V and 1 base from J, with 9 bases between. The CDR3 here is CASSIRDGSYEQYF. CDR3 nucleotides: TGTGCCAGTAGTATACGGGACGGATCCTACGAGCAGTACTTC.

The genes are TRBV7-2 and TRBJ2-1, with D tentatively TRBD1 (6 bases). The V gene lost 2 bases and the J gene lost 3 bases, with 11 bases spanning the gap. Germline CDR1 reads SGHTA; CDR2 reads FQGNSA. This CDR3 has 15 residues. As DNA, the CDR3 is TGTGCCAGCAGCTTAACACAGGGTCTCTACAATGAGCAGTTCTTC. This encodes CASSLTQGLYNEQFF.

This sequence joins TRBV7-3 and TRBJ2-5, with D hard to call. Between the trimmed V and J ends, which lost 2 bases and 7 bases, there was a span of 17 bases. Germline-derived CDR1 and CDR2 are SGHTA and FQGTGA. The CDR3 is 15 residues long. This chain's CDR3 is CASSLVGGDLATQYF. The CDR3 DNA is TGTGCCAGCAGCTTAGTGGGCGGCGATTTGGCGACCCAGTACTTC.

CDR3 amino acids: CASSTPMVGDTDTQYF. The CDR3 DNA is TGTGCCAGCAGCACCCCCATGGTCGGGGACACAGATACGCAGTATTTT. The rearrangement joins TRBV7-9 to TRBJ2-3; D may be TRBD2 (5 bases). This CDR3 has 16 amino acids. Germline lookup yields CDR1 SEHNR and CDR2 FQNEAQ (reference sequence). Trimming left V 5 bases short and J 2 bases short, with 17 bases between.

CDR3 in DNA: TGTGCCAGCAGCTTGAAGGGACTCAACTATGGCTACACCTTC. Translation gives CASSLKGLNYGYTF. V usage is TRBV5-4 and J usage is TRBJ1-2; possibly TRBD1 for D (5 bases). Germline-derived CDR1 and CDR2 are SGHNT and YYREEE (reference sequence). V shed 1 base and J shed 2 bases, with 9 bases lying between them. This CDR3 region has 14 residues.

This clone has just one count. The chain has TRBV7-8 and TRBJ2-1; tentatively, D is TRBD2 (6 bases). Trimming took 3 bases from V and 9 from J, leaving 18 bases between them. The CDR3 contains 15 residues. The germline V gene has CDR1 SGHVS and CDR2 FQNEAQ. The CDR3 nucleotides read TGTGCCAGCAGCTTCTGGAGGGACCTCGAGGGTGAGCAGTTCTTC. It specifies CASSFWRDLEGEQFF.

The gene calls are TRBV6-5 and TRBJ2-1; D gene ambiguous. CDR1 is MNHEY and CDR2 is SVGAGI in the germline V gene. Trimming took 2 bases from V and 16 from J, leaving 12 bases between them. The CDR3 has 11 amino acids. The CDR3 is CASSYPPHHFF. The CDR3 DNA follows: TGTGCCAGCAGTTACCCGCCACATCATTTCTTC.

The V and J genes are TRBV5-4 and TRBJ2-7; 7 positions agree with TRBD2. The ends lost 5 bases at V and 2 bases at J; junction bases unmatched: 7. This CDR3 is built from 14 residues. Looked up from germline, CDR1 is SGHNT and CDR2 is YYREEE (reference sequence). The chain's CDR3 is CASSRGLDPYEQYF. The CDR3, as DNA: TGTGCCAGCAGTCGTGGACTAGACCCCTACGAGCAGTACTTC.